These T cell receptor beta chains were read from a single sample in a study of T cells after somatic rescue of genetic block. Clones were read by immunoSEQ multiplex PCR, and TCRdb kept only the in-frame ones, dropping some. The table lists 70,000 to 95,000 clones, over 80% of them singletons. The sample consisted of peripheral blood mononuclear cells (PBMCs). The receptors derive from a young woman. CDR3s include the opening cysteine and the closing phenylalanine or tryptophan. D genes are given only for firm matches. Only part of the rows carry a size: once, few, many, or a class if the clone is expanded.

v_call,clone_size,j_call,d_call,cdr3_nt,cdr3_aa
TRBV11-2,few,TRBJ2-3,NA,TGTGCCAGCAGCTTAGTGCCAGATACGCAGTATTTT,CASSLVPDTQYF
TRBV2,NA,TRBJ2-2,NA,TGTGCCAGCAGTGAGGAACGCATGGGGAACACCGGGGAGCTGTTTTTT,CASSEERMGNTGELFF
TRBV9,NA,TRBJ2-7,NA,TGTGCCAGCAGCCCGGCCGACGCCTACGAGCAGTACTTC,CASSPADAYEQYF
TRBV5-1,NA,TRBJ2-7,TRBD2,TGCGCCAGCAGCGCGACGACTAGCGGGAGCTCCTACGAGCAGTACTTC,CASSATTSGSSYEQYF
TRBV30,NA,TRBJ2-3,NA,TGTGCCTGGAGCCCTCCTGGTCCGCAGTATTTT,CAWSPPGPQYF
TRBV28,NA,TRBJ1-2,NA,TGTGCCAGCAGCTCCGACAGGTCGCGGGGGCCTGGCTACACCTTC,CASSSDRSRGPGYTF
TRBV28,NA,TRBJ1-5,TRBD1,TGTGCCAGCAGTTCACCGGGACAGGGGATCAATCAGCCCCAGCATTTT,CASSSPGQGINQPQHF
TRBV7-9,NA,TRBJ1-1,TRBD1,TGTGCCAGCAGCCTTGGGACAGTAAACACTGAAGCTTTCTTT,CASSLGTVNTEAFF
TRBV7-3,NA,TRBJ1-2,NA,TGTGCCAGCAGCTTAACTAGTTCCTATGGCTACACCTTC,CASSLTSSYGYTF
TRBV7-2,NA,TRBJ2-2,NA,TGTGCCAGCAGCCCGGGACCGGGGAACACCGGGGAGCTGTTTTTT,CASSPGPGNTGELFF
TRBV6-5,NA,TRBJ2-1,NA,TGTGCCAGCAGTTACTCCCATTACAATGAGCAGTTCTTC,CASSYSHYNEQFF
TRBV28,NA,TRBJ2-4,TRBD2,TGTGCCAGCAACCCACTAGGGACTAGCGGGATATGGGGAAACATTCAGTACTTC,CASNPLGTSGIWGNIQYF
TRBV5-1,NA,TRBJ2-1,TRBD2,TGCGCCAGCAGCTTGATGCTAGCGGGGGCCTACAATGAGCAGTTCTTC,CASSLMLAGAYNEQFF
TRBV9,NA,TRBJ2-7,NA,TGTGCCAGCAGCGTAGTGACAGCCTCCGAGCAGTACTTC,CASSVVTASEQYF
TRBV19,NA,TRBJ2-3,TRBD2,TGTGCCAGTAGTAGTAGCGGGAGTGCAGATACGCAGTATTTT,CASSSSGSADTQYF
TRBV9,NA,TRBJ2-2,TRBD2,TGTGCCAGCAGCGCCCTGGGACTAGCGGGAGTCACCGGGGAGCTGTTTTTT,CASSALGLAGVTGELFF
TRBV28,NA,TRBJ2-7,TRBD2,TGTGCCAGCAGTATAGCGGGCGCCTACGAGCAGTACTTC,CASSIAGAYEQYF
TRBV7-2,NA,TRBJ2-5,NA,TGTGCCAGCAGCTTACGGGGGAGGGAGACCCAGTACTTC,CASSLRGRETQYF
TRBV9,few,TRBJ1-2,TRBD1,TGTGCCAGCAGCGTAACCGGGACAGGGCACGGCTACACCTTC,CASSVTGTGHGYTF
TRBV21-1,NA,TRBJ2-1,NA,TGTGCCAGCACCCCAAACCCGGGACAGGGGAATGAGCAGTTCTTC,CASTPNPGQGNEQFF
TRBV28,once,TRBJ2-7,TRBD1,TGTGCCAGCAGTGATGAGTGGACAGGGGACTACGAGCAGTACTTC,CASSDEWTGDYEQYF
TRBV15,NA,TRBJ1-5,NA,TGTGCCACCAGCAGAGATGGGGTTAGCAATCAGCCCCAGCATTTT,CATSRDGVSNQPQHF
TRBV28,once,TRBJ2-1,NA,TGTGCCAGCAGTTCCCCGGGGCTAGCAGACAGAAATGAGCAGTTCTTC,CASSSPGLADRNEQFF